Shown below are 16 T cell receptor beta chains from a single sample sequenced in a study of T cell repertoires in cytomegalovirus infection (dated by TCRdb to about 2019). TCRdb lists the instrument as Illumina HiSeq 1500. TCRdb cleaned the public reads at Q25 with fastp, built clones with MiXCR and kept in-frame beta chains. Rows are combined by CDR3 protein, so each entry shows the most common genes and DNA. For this sample there are more than 150,000 distinct CDR3 sequences; roughly 19% appear just once. The ten largest clonotypes hold around 3.2% of the sample. Specimen: PBMCs. All receptors derive from a human donor in good health (CMV status not recorded). Some clones in this sample may be carry-over from other donors' samples.

This clonotype was seen more than once but under ten times. The CDR3 bases are TGCAGCGTTGGTTCACTGCGGGAGACCCAGTACTTC. Its protein product is CSVGSLRETQYF. The rearrangement links TRBV29-1 to TRBJ2-5; D gene unclear. Trimming took 4 bases from V and 5 from J, leaving 11 bases between them. This CDR3 contains 12 residues. Germline CDR1 SQVTM, CDR2 ANQGSEA.

There are many counts of this clonotype. V and J are TRBV7-9 and TRBJ2-1, with TRBD1 matching over 7 bases. The CDR3 runs to 11 residues. Germline assignment: CDR1 SEHNR and CDR2 FQNEAQ (reference sequence). The trim removed 1 base at V and 12 bases at J, leaving 0 bases unmatched. CDR3 coding DNA: TGTGCCAGCAGCTTAGGGACAGGGCAGTTCTTC. This sequence encodes CASSLGTGQFF.

This clonotype showed up just once. Its ends do not fully match the called genes, so a read error is possible. The chain is built from TRBV4-3 and TRBJ2-7; D call uncertain. This CDR3 is built from 16 residues. Germline values: CDR1 LGHNA, CDR2 YSLEER. DNA of the CDR3: TGCGCCAGCAGCCAAGGAAAGGAGAGCTGGCCCTACGAGCAGCACTTC. It yields the protein CASSQGKESWPYEQHF.

The rearrangement links TRBV30 to TRBJ2-7; D uncertain. V was cut by 1 base and J by 1 base, with 20 bases left in between. This CDR3 has 17 amino acids. Germline CDR1 is GTSNPN and CDR2 is SVGIG (reference sequence). CDR3 sequence reads: CAWSETRRASFSYEQYF. The CDR3 coding sequence is TGTGCCTGGAGTGAAACGAGACGGGCGTCCTTTTCCTACGAGCAGTACTTC.

In its sample, this clonotype was seen a few times. This chain uses TRBV5-4 with TRBJ2-3, with 12 bases fitting TRBD2. V lost 0 bases and J lost 4; bases outside the gene matches: 3. The CDR3 runs to 16 residues. The V gene's germline CDR1 is SGHNT and CDR2 YYREEE (reference sequence). CDR3 nucleotides: TGTGCCAGCAGCTTGGCCGCTAGCGGGAGGGCAGATACGCAGTATTTT. It is translated as CASSLAASGRADTQYF.

This clonotype was seen more than once but under ten times. V gene TRBV20-1 combines with J gene TRBJ1-5, with D perhaps TRBD1 (6 bases). The CDR3 is 13 residues long. Germline V gives CDR1 DFQATT, CDR2 SNEGSKA (reference sequence). The V end was cut by 1 base, the J end by 7 bases, with 11 bases between. The CDR3 protein is CSARAQGGQPQHF. The DNA of the CDR3 is TGCAGTGCTAGAGCACAGGGCGGCCAGCCCCAGCATTTT.

In this sample, this clonotype turned up a few times. The V call is TRBV19, the J call TRBJ1-3; D remains ambiguous. The CDR3 is 15 amino acids. V dropped 5 bases and J dropped 0 bases, with 11 bases sitting between them. Germline CDR1 LNHDA, CDR2 SQIVND (reference sequence). CDR3 DNA sequence: TGTGCCAGTAGTCTCCAGCTTAGCTCTGGAAACACCATATATTTT. This sequence encodes CASSLQLSSGNTIYF.

This clonotype showed up many times. The J gene is TRBJ1-1, the V gene TRBV28; no firm D call. Trimming cost V 7 bases and J 1 base, with 10 bases left between them. The CDR3 consists of 13 residues. Germline CDR1 is MDHEN and CDR2 is SYDVKM. The CDR3 here is CASKLVGNTEAFF. The CDR3 coding sequence is TGTGCCAGCAAGTTGGTCGGGAACACTGAAGCTTTCTTT.

As to this clonotype: This may come from a read error, since a much larger clone is one base off. The chain recombines TRBV28 with TRBJ2-7, with TRBD2 identical over 9 bases. This CDR3 spans 16 amino acids. Germline values: CDR1 MDHEN, CDR2 SYDVKM. CDR3 sequence: CTSSLPIPAGGNEQYF. As DNA, the CDR3 is TGTACCAGCAGTTTACCTATCCCAGCGGGAGGTAACGAGCAGTACTTC.

The chain is built from TRBV5-1 and TRBJ2-5, with 9 bases identical to TRBD1. This CDR3 has 16 amino acids. The V gene's germline CDR1 is SGHRS and CDR2 YFSETQ. J was trimmed by 5 bases and V by 0 bases; bases with no gene match: 8. The CDR3 region has the DNA TGCGCCAGCAGCTTGGTCGGACAGGGGCCTAGGGAGACCCAGTACTTC. Residues: CASSLVGQGPRETQYF.

This clonotype was seen only a few times. Just one base apart from a much larger clone, this may be a read error. The chain recombines TRBV12-3 or TRBV12-4 with TRBJ1-1; D is uncertain. V was trimmed by 3 bases and J by 3 bases, leaving 17 bases between them. This CDR3 has 16 amino acids. As DNA, the CDR3 is TGTGCCAGCAGTTTTGCACCGACGAAGAGGGACACTGAAGCTTTCTTT. Protein sequence: CASSFAPTKRDTEAFF.

The CDR3 DNA is TGTGCCAGCAGCCAAGAACGGCCAGAGAACACTGAAGCTTTCTTT. Its translation is CASSQERPENTEAFF. V gene TRBV4-2 combines with J gene TRBJ1-1, with D hard to call. Germline values: CDR1 LGHNA, CDR2 YNFKEQ. The V end was cut by 0 bases, the J end by 1 base, with 9 bases between. This CDR3 spans 15 amino acids.

J is TRBJ1-5 and V is TRBV19; TRBD1 agrees at 10 bases. Germline V gives CDR1 LNHDA, CDR2 SQIVND (reference sequence). Trimming took 3 bases from V and 8 from J; bases not matched to a gene: 7. This CDR3 is built from 15 residues. The CDR3 DNA reads as TGTGCCAGTAGTATGTGGACAGGGGGACCGGAGCCCCAGCATTTT. It yields the protein CASSMWTGGPEPQHF.

The table lists this clonotype with many counts. The chain employs TRBV7-9 and TRBJ1-3; 8 bases line up with TRBD1. Germline CDR1 SEHNR, CDR2 FQNEAQ (reference sequence). This CDR3 comprises 15 residues. V trimming: 4 bases; J trimming: 3 bases; junction bases outside the gene matches: 5. The CDR3 protein is CASSSGTGHGNTIYF. In nucleotides, the CDR3 is TGTGCCAGCAGCTCCGGGACAGGCCATGGAAACACCATATATTTT. The full variable domain, its missing parts supplied by reference TRBV7-9 and TRBJ1-3, is DTGVSQNPRHKITKRGQNVTFRCDPISEHNRLYWYRQTLGQGPEFLTYFQNEAQLEKSRLLSDRFSAERPKGSFSTLEIQRTEQGDSAMYLCASSSGTGHGNTIYFGEGSWLTVV.

This clonotype showed up just once. V is TRBV20-1 and J is TRBJ2-5; 10 nucleotides align to TRBD2. J lost 4 bases, V lost 6 bases, and 14 bases had no gene match. CDR3 size: 16 residues. The germline gives CDR1 DFQATT, CDR2 SNEGSKA (reference sequence). As DNA, the CDR3 is TGCAGTGCCCTACCAAGCGGGGGGGCCATAGGAGAGACCCAGTACTTC. Encoded protein: CSALPSGGAIGETQYF.

This clonotype was counted a few times. The J gene is TRBJ1-2, the V gene TRBV7-9, with 8 bases matching TRBD1. This CDR3 comprises 12 residues. Germline lookup yields CDR1 SEHNR and CDR2 FQNEAQ (reference sequence). The V gene end was trimmed by 4 bases and the J gene end by 10 bases; junction bases not matched to a gene: 5. CDR3 sequence: CASSSGTGDYTF. The CDR3 region has the DNA TGTGCCAGCAGCTCCGGGACAGGAGACTACACCTTC. Full variable domain (remainder filled in from reference TRBV7-9 and TRBJ1-2): DTGVSQNPRHKITKRGQNVTFRCDPISEHNRLYWYRQTLGQGPEFLTYFQNEAQLEKSRLLSDRFSAERPKGSFSTLEIQRTEQGDSAMYLCASSSGTGDYTFGSGTRLTVV.